These 5 T cell receptor beta chains were all obtained from the same sample, sequenced in a study of cytomegalovirus exposure and HLA in healthy donors. The PCR employed 60 Vbeta primers together with 13 Jbeta primers. Assay used: immunoSEQ multiplex PCR; TCRdb lists only in-frame clones, some missing. The sample consists of 200,000 or so clones, roughly 80% of them appearing once. Sequencing was performed on PBMCs. Receptor source: a woman between 45 and 65 years old in good health and CMV-seropositive.

V usage is TRBV11-3 and J usage is TRBJ2-3; 8 bases agree with TRBD1. The V gene end was trimmed by 1 base and the J gene end by 13 bases; junction bases not matched to a gene: 7. Germline CDR1 and CDR2: SGHNT and YENEEA. CDR3 length: 13 residues. CDR3 DNA sequence: TGTGCCAGCAGCTTAGGGAGGACAGGGAAGAAGTATTTT. This gives the protein CASSLGRTGKKYF.

This chain links TRBV5-1 with TRBJ2-7; 7 positions match TRBD2. CDR3 length equals 14 residues. V lost 4 bases, J lost 2 bases, and 6 bases stayed unmatched. CDR1 SGHRS and CDR2 YFSETQ come from the germline V gene. CDR3: CASSPDGGAYEQYF. The CDR3 DNA reads TGCGCCAGCAGCCCCGATGGGGGGGCCTACGAGCAGTACTTC.

This chain joins TRBV10-3 and TRBJ1-5, with a tentative D call TRBD1 (5 bases). Germline V CDR1 and CDR2: ENHRY, SYGVKD. CDR3 length equals 14 residues. V was clipped by 4 bases and J by 5 bases, with 12 bases between them. This chain's CDR3 is CAISGGGADQPQHF. The CDR3 coding sequence is TGTGCCATCAGTGGGGGGGGTGCCGATCAGCCCCAGCATTTT.

This clone has only a few counts. The rearrangement uses TRBV19 and TRBJ2-7; TRBD2 matches 8 bases. Trimming at V came to 2 bases and at J to 3 bases, leaving 3 bases not matched to a gene. Germline loops: CDR1 LNHDA, CDR2 SQIVND (reference sequence). The CDR3 loop spans 14 amino acids. The CDR3 loop reads CASSISSGGYEQYF. Here the CDR3 DNA reads TGTGCCAGTAGTATATCCAGCGGGGGCTACGAGCAGTACTTC.

The chain links TRBV6-5 to TRBJ2-7; D is ambiguous. Germline V gives CDR1 MNHEY, CDR2 SVGAGI. CDR3 length: 11 amino acids. Trimming removed 5 bases at V and 7 bases at J, with 9 bases between. CDR3 protein: CASSARFEQYF. CDR3 in DNA: TGTGCCAGCAGTGCACGGTTTGAGCAGTACTTC.